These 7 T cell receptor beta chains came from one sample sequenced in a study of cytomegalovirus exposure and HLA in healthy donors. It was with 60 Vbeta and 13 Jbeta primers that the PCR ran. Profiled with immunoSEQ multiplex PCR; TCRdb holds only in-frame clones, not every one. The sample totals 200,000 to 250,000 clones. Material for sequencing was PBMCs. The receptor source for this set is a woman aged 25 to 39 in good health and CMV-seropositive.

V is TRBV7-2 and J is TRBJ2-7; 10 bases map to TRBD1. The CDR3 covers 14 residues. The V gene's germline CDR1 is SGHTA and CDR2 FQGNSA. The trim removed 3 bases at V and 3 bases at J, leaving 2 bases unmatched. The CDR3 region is CASSFDRGLYEQYF. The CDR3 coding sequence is TGTGCCAGCAGCTTCGACAGGGGGCTCTACGAGCAGTACTTC.

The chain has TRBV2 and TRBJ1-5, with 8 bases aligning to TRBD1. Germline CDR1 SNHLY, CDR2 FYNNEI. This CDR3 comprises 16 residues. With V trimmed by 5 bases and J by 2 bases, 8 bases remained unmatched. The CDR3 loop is CASSRQGTQGNQPQHF. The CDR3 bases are TGTGCCAGCAGTAGACAGGGGACCCAAGGCAATCAGCCCCAGCATTTT.

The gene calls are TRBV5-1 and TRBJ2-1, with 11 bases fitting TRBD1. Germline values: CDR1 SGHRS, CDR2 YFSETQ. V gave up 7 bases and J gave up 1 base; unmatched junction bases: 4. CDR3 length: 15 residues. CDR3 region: CASAGQGASYNEQFF. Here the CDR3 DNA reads TGCGCCAGCGCAGGACAGGGGGCATCCTACAATGAGCAGTTCTTC.

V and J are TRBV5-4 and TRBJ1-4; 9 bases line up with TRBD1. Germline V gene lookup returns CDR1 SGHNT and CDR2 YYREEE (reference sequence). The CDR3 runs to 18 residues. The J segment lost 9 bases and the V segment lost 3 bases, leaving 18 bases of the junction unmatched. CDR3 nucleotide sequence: TGTGCCAGCAGCTCCAAACCGCCGGCCGGGACAGGGACTAAAAAACTGTTTTTT. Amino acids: CASSSKPPAGTGTKKLFF.

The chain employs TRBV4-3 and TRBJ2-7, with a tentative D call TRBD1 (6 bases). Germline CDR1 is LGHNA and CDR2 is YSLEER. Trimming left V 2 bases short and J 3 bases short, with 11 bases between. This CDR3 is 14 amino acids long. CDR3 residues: CASSQTGQFYEQYF. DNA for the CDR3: TGCGCCAGCAGCCAAACCGGACAGTTCTACGAGCAGTACTTC.

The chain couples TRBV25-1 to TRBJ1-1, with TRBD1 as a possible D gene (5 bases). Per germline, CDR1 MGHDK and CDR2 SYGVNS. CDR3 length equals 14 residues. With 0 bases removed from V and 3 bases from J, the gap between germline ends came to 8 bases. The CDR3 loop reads CASSEYGHDTEAFF. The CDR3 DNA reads TGTGCCAGCAGTGAATATGGACACGACACTGAAGCTTTCTTT. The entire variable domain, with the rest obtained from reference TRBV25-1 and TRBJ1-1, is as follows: EADIYQTPRYLVIGTGKKITLECSQTMGHDKMYWYQQDPGMELHLIHYSYGVNSTEKGDLSSESTVSRIRTEHFPLTLESARPSHTSQYLCASSEYGHDTEAFFGQGTRLTVV.

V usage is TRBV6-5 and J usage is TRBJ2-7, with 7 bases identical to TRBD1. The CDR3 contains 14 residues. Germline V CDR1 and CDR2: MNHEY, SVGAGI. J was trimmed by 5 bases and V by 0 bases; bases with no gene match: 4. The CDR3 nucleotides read TGTGCCAGCAGTTACTCGCACAGGGGTCACGAGCAGTACTTC. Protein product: CASSYSHRGHEQYF.